The sequence of this T cell receptor (beta chain) was determined in a study of blood T cell repertoires in COVID-19. Study overall: Some COVID-19 samples were acute and others convalescent; all came from the United States, Italy and Spain.

Sequenced by immunoSEQ multiplex PCR; TCRdb stores in-frame clones only, minus some. The data show 90,000 to 120,000 clones, 75% to 90% seen once. The CDR3 has 15 amino acids. Germline CDR1 reads SGHVS; CDR2 reads FNYEAQ. After removal of 1 base from V and 3 bases from J, the junction contained 5 bases not matched to a gene. The rearrangement links TRBV7-6 to TRBJ2-5; 7 bases match TRBD2. The sequenced sample consisted of peripheral blood. The sequence derives from a man aged 50-60 years with acute or convalescent COVID-19. CDR3 protein: CASSLDAGAEETQYF. DNA for the CDR3: TGTGCCAGCAGCTTAGATGCGGGAGCGGAAGAGACCCAGTACTTC. The complete variable domain, with remaining parts taken from reference TRBV7-6 and TRBJ2-5, reads GAGVSQSPRYKVTKRGQDVALRCDPISGHVSLYWYRQALGQGPEFLTYFNYEAQQDKSGLPNDRFSAERPEGSISTLTIQRTEQRDSAMYRCASSLDAGAEETQYFGPGTRLLVL.